Only a few counts were recorded for the clone carrying this T cell receptor beta chain. Other nucleotide sequences from this sample produce the same CDR3. Sequenced material consisted of expressed TCRB transcripts (all of the isolated RNA was reverse transcribed). Naive, central memory and regulatory T cell samples produced a mean of about 4 million reads. The repertoire was sequenced with immunoSEQ multiplex PCR; TCRdb's copy has only in-frame clones and lacks some. This sample has around 430,000 clones, with approximately 30% found just once. Germline lookup yields CDR1 SQVTM and CDR2 ANQGSEA. V shed 3 bases and J shed 5 bases, with 10 bases lying between them. The CDR3 totals 12 residues. This specimen comes from a study of beta chain features in type 1 diabetes.

The chain has TRBV29-1 and TRBJ2-5; D ambiguous. The TCR comes from a man between 18 and 35 years old in good health. The sequenced sample was naive CD4+ T cells from blood. The CDR3 DNA reads as TGCAGCGTTGAGTCCGGGTCCGAGACCCAGTACTTC. Protein: CSVESGSETQYF.